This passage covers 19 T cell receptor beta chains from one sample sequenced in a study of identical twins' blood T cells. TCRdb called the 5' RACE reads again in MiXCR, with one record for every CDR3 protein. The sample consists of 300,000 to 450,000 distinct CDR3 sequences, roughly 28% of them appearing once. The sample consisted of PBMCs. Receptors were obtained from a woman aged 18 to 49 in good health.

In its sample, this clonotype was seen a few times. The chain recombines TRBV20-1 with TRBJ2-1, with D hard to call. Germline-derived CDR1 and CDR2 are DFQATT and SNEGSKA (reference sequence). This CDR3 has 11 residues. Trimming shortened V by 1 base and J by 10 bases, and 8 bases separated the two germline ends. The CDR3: CSARVVEEQFF. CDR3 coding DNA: TGCAGTGCTAGAGTAGTAGAGGAGCAGTTCTTC.

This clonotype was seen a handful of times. CDR3 amino acids: CSAREAGNTGELFF. The CDR3 coding sequence is TGCAGTGCTAGAGAGGCGGGGAACACCGGGGAGCTGTTTTTT. This chain uses TRBV20-1 with TRBJ2-2, with TRBD2 as a possible D gene (5 bases). Germline lookup yields CDR1 DFQATT and CDR2 SNEGSKA (reference sequence). V was clipped by 0 bases and J by 1 base, with 6 bases between them. The CDR3 length is 14 residues.

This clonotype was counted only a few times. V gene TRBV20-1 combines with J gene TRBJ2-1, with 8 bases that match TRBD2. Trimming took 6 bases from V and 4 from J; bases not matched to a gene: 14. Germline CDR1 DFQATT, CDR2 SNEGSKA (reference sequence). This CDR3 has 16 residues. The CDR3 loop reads CSATLQTSGKYNEQFF. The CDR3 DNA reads TGCAGTGCCACCCTGCAAACTAGCGGAAAGTACAATGAGCAGTTCTTC.

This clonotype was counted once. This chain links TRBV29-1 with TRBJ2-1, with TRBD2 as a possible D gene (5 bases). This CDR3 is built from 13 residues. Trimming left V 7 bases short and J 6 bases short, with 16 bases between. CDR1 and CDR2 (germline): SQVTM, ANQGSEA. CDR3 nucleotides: TGCAGCGCGACTAAGGCCCCAAGCAATGAGCAGTTCTTC. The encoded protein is CSATKAPSNEQFF.

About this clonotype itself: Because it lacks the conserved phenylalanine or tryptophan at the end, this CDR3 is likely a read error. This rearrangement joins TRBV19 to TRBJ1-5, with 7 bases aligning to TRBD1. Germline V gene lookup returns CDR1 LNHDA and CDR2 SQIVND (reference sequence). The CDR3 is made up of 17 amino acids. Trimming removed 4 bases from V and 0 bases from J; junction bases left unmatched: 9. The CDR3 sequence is CASSTSTGKYSNQPQHL. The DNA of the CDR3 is TGTGCCAGTAGTACCTCGACAGGGAAATATAGCAATCAGCCCCAGCATCTT.

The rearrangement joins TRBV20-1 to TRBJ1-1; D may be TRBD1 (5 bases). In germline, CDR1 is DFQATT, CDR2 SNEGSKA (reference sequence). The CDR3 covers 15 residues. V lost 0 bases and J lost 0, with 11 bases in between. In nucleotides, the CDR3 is TGCAGTGCTAGAGACGCCGACAGACTGAACACTGAAGCTTTCTTT. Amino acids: CSARDADRLNTEAFF.

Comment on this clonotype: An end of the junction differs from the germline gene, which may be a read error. Here the CDR3 DNA reads TGTGCCAGCAGCCCCAGACGTTACATGAACATTGAAGCTTTCTTT. Its translation is CASSPRRYMNIEAFF. The chain uses TRBV25-1 and TRBJ1-1, with D unresolved. Germline V lookup: CDR1 MGHDK, CDR2 SYGVNS. This CDR3 region has 15 residues.

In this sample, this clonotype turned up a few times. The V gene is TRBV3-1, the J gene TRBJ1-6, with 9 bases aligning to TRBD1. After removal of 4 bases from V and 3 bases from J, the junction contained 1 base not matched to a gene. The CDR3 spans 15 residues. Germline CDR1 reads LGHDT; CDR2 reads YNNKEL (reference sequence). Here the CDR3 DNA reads TGTGCCAGCAGCCCGACAGGGGGCTATAATTCACCCCTCCACTTT. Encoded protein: CASSPTGGYNSPLHF.

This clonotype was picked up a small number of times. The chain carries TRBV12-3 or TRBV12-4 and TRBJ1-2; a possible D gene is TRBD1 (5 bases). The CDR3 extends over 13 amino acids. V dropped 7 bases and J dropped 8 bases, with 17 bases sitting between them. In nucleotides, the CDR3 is TGTGCCAGCAACTTGGGGCGGGGTTGGGGCTACACCTTC. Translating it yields CASNLGRGWGYTF.

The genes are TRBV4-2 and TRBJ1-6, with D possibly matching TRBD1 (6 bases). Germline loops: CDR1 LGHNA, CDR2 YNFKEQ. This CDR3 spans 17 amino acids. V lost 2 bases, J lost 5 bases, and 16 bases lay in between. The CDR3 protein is CASSQLPRGLNNSPLHF. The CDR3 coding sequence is TGTGCCAGCAGCCAATTACCCCGGGGGCTGAATAATTCACCCCTCCACTTT.

CDR3 nucleotide sequence: TGTGCCAGCAGTTACTACGAGAAACAGCCCCAGCATTTT. As protein: CASSYYEKQPQHF. The V call is TRBV2, the J call TRBJ1-5, with D unresolved. The CDR3 is made up of 13 amino acids. V gave up 5 bases and J gave up 7 bases, with 12 bases separating them. CDR1 and CDR2 (germline): SNHLY, FYNNEI.

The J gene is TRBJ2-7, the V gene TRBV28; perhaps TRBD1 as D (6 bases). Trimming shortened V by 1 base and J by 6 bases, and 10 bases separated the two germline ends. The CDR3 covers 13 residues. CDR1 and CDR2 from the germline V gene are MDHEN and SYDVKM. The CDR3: CASSLSGQREQYF. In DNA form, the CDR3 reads TGTGCCAGCAGTTTATCGGGACAACGCGAGCAGTACTTC.

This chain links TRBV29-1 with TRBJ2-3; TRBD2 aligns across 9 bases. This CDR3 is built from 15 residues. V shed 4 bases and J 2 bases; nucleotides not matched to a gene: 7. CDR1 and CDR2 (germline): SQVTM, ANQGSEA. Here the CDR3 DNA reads TGCAGCGTTGGCGGGGGGGTACCGTACACAGATACGCAGTATTTT. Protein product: CSVGGGVPYTDTQYF.

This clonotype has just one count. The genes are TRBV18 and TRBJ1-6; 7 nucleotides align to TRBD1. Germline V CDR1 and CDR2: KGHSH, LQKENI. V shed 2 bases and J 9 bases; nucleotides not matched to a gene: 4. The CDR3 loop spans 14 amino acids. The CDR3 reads CASSPVGGFSPLHF. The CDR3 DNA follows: TGTGCCAGCTCACCAGTAGGGGGCTTTTCACCCCTCCACTTT.

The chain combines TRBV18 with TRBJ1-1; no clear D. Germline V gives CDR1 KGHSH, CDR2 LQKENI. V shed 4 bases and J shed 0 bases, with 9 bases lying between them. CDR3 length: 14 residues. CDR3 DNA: TGTGCCAGCTCACGGAACTACTTGAACACTGAAGCTTTCTTT. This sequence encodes CASSRNYLNTEAFF.

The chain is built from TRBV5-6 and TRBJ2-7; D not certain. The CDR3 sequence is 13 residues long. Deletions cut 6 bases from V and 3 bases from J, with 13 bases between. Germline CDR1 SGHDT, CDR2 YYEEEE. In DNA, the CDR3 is TGTGCCAGCACCTCTGAACCTTACTACGAGCAGTACTTC. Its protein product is CASTSEPYYEQYF.

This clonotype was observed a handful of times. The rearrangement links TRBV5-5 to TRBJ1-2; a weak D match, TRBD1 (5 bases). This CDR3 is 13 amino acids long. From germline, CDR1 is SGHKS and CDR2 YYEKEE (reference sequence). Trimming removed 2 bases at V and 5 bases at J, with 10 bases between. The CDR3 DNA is TGTGCCAGCAGCTTCGGGACGGAGTATGGCTACACCTTC. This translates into CASSFGTEYGYTF.

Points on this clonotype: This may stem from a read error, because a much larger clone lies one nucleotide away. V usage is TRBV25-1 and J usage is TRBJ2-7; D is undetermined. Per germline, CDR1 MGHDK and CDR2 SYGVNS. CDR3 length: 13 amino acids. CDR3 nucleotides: TGTGCCAGCGGTGAATACGTGGATTCCGAGCAGTACTTC. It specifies CASGEYVDSEQYF.

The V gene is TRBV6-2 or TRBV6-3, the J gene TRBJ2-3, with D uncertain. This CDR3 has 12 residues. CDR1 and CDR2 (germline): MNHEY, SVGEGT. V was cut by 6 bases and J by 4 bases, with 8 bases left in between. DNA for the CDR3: TGTGCCAGCAGACCCCAAGCAGATACGCAGTATTTT. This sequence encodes CASRPQADTQYF.